This T cell receptor beta chain was sequenced for a study of Ad26.COV2.S vaccination and SARS-CoV-2 variants. Across the study: Ad26.COV2.S was injected intramuscularly once or twice, 56 days apart. Whole-study findings and limits: Vaccine and placebo groups showed comparable non-spike TCR breadth.

As for this clone: Its target is unknown.

Produced via immunoSEQ multiplex PCR; TCRdb's table is partial and in-frame only. The sample includes around 350,000 clones, approximately 85% of them seen just once. Treatment of the sample: around 19 received Ad26.COV2.S at low or high dose, single or two shots; five or six received placebo; per-sample allocation not given. Sample collection was performed on day 63 after the first vaccine or placebo injection. Spike of the Wuhan-strain SARS-CoV-2 was expressed by an Ad26 vector, which formed the vaccine. Between the trimmed V and J ends, which lost 4 bases and 1 base, there was a span of 10 bases. The CDR3 contains 14 residues. Germline lookup yields CDR1 SNHLY and CDR2 FYNNEI.

This TCR was sampled from a person aged 18-65 years who received the Ad26.COV2.S COVID-19 vaccine or a placebo. The chain uses TRBV2 and TRBJ1-1, with D possibly TRBD1 on 5 matching bases. The sample in question was peripheral blood, obtained in a trial of Ad26.COV2.S vaccine versus placebo. CDR3 in amino acids: CASSGGRTNTEAFF. CDR3 nucleotide sequence: TGTGCCAGCAGTGGGGGACGGACGAACACTGAAGCTTTCTTT. Variable domain in full (rest from reference TRBV2 and TRBJ1-1): EPEVTQTPSHQVTQMGQEVILRCVPISNHLYFYWYRQILGQKVEFLVSFYNNEISEKSEIFDDQFSVERPDGSNFTLKIRSTKLEDSAMYFCASSGGRTNTEAFFGQGTRLTVV.